What follows is one T cell receptor (beta chain) and its context. Its antigen remains unidentified. Base qualities are missing; no much larger clone stands one base away. The library was built by means of 5' RACE. Sequencing was performed on an Illumina HiSeq 2500. The second PCR ran for roughly 7 to 12 cycles and used a J-beta primer mix along with a sample-barcoded 5' primer. A template-switch 5' adaptor carrying 12 random nucleotides introduced a unique molecular identifier onto each TCR beta cDNA molecule. Each sample yielded at least 3 million CDR3-containing paired-end reads. First-strand cDNA synthesis was performed from all RNA using the Mint cDNA synthesis kit, with priming by a TRBC-specific oligonucleotide. After uracil-DNA glycosylase treatment, a first 18-cycle PCR used universal primers M1SS and BC2_uni_R on all cDNA. The authors' analysis ran thus. For normalization, 1 million high-quality reads were randomly selected from each sample, with every read carrying a distinct molecular identifier. Reads sharing molecular identifiers were discarded rather than binned into consensus sequences. CDR3 identification, clonotype clustering and error correction used MiTCR with a Q25 quality threshold and the strictest error-elimination algorithm. A nonparametric unseen species model with Euler transformation was used to estimate lower-bound total TCR beta diversity. The raw public reads went through TCRdb reprocessing: fastp at Q25, MiXCR clone calling, in-frame beta chains kept. Here each entry gathers all rows of one CDR3 protein and keeps the most common genes and DNA. The V and J calls reflect TCRdb's pipeline rather than the authors' work. The sample has about a million distinct CDR3 sequences on record, roughly 50% of them singletons. In total, the top ten clones hold roughly an eighth of the sample.

V is reduced by 5 bases and J by 7 bases, leaving a spacing of 14 bases between them. Reading from cysteine to phenylalanine, the CDR3 counts 13 amino acids. Only the CDR3 DNA is retained, 39 bases long and in frame from the first base. CDR1 is given as SGHTA and CDR2 as FQGNSA, both from the germline V gene. The data were taken from a study of blood T cells in healthy people across ages (dated by TCRdb to the mid-2010s). About the study as a whole: In model experiments, roughly one uniquely barcoded TCR beta cDNA molecule per two T cells was captured by template switching. The donors were divided into four age groups: young (average around 16 years), middle-aged (around 37), aged (approximately 62) and long-lived (roughly 86). To track age-related changes in TCR beta repertoire diversity, the study relied on deep sequencing normalized with unique cDNA molecular identifiers. For two donors (one aged 18 to 30 and one aged 80 or older), the study analyzed two additional independent replicas of 1 million unique cDNA reads from the same blood draw. To avoid experimental bias, donors of different ages were spread randomly across the sequencing lanes. General conclusions and limits of the study: The long-lived group showed more naive CD4+ T cells, fewer expanded clones and increased TCR diversity than the aged group, suggesting age selection. Observed TCR beta diversity per million T cells fell roughly linearly with age, and a significant reduction was already apparent by age roughly 40. Estimates of total diversity based on one million sequenced T cells were regarded as lower bounds and as underestimates. Observed TCR beta diversity correlated strongly with the percentage of naive T cells measured by flow cytometry. Donor CMV infection status was unknown, potentially confounding age-related changes in expanded clonotypes. Bulk unsorted PBMC profiling prevented conclusive comparison of naive and antigen-experienced compartments.

Systemically healthy Caucasian individuals from Russia, 39 in total and aged roughly 6 to 100 years, were included as donors. Each donor gave about 9.7 milliliters of peripheral blood, drawn into EDTA-treated Vacutainer tubes. PBMCs were isolated by Ficoll-Paque density-gradient centrifugation, with at least 6 million obtained per sample. Trizol reagent was used to extract total RNA from PBMCs, with at least 6 micrograms per sample. For every donor, flow cytometry on a PBMC aliquot measured the percentage of naive CD45RAhigh/CD27high T cells. This clonotype was sampled from a man aged 25-45 years in good health. The V gene is TRBV7-2 and the J gene is TRBJ1-1; perhaps TRBD1 is the D gene, with 5 bases matching. The source material was blood. The DNA is TGTGCCAGCAGCCCACAACGGGGCGGTGAAGCTTTCTTT. Its protein reads: CASSPQRGGEAFF.